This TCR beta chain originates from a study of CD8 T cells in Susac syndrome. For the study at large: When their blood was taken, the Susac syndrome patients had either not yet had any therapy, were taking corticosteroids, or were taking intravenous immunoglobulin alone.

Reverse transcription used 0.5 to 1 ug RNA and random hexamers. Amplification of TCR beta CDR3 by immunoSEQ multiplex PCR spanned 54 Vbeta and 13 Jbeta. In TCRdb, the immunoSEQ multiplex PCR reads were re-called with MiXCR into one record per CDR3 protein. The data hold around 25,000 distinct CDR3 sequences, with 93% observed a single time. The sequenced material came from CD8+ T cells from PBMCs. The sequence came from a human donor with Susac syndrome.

The DNA of the CDR3 is TGTGCCAGCAGTCTCGCTAGAAACACTGAAGCTTTCTTT. Translation gives CASSLARNTEAFF. This chain uses TRBV6-2 or TRBV6-3 with TRBJ1-1, with D uncertain. The CDR3 runs 13 residues. Germline CDR1 reads MNHEY; CDR2 reads SVGEGT. The V end was cut by 5 bases, the J end by 2 bases, with 9 bases between.